The 6 T cell receptor beta chains below all came from one sample that was sequenced in a study of T cell responses to AZD1222 COVID-19 vaccine. The assay was immunoSEQ multiplex PCR, and TCRdb's table has in-frame clones only and misses some. The profile shows 90,000 to 150,000 clones, approximately 88% of them singletons. The sequencing here drew on peripheral blood, taken on day 0 of AZD1222 vaccination. The receptors were gathered from an adult in good health.

The J gene is TRBJ1-4, the V gene TRBV5-6; 7 nucleotides match TRBD1. CDR1 SGHDT and CDR2 YYEEEE come from the germline V gene. The CDR3 is made up of 14 amino acids. J gave up 7 bases and V 4 bases, and 7 bases lay outside the gene matches. The chain's CDR3 is CASSPDRRSEKLFF. CDR3 in DNA: TGTGCCAGCAGCCCGGACAGGAGGAGTGAAAAACTGTTTTTT.

The chain has TRBV6-1 and TRBJ1-1; D is undetermined. This CDR3 contains 14 residues. Germline V gene sequence: CDR1 MNHNS, CDR2 SASEGT. Trimming shortened V by 3 bases and J by 0 bases, and 8 bases separated the two germline ends. This CDR3 is CASSDRWLNTEAFF. CDR3 bases: TGTGCCAGCAGTGACCGTTGGTTGAACACTGAAGCTTTCTTT.

This clone has more than one count but fewer than ten. The chain carries TRBV21-1 and TRBJ2-1. TRBV21-1 is described as a pseudogene. The CDR3 spans 18 residues. CDR3: CASSKSGGAGGPYNEQFF. In DNA, the CDR3 is TGTGCCAGCAGCAAATCAGGGGGGGCAGGAGGCCCCTACAATGAGCAGTTCTTC.

Here the CDR3 reads CASSFDRQYGYTF. The CDR3 DNA reads TGTGCCAGCAGCTTTGACAGGCAGTATGGCTACACCTTC. The chain uses TRBV11-2 and TRBJ1-2; D might be TRBD1 (6 bases). In germline, CDR1 is SGHAT, CDR2 FQNNGV. This CDR3 comprises 13 residues. Trimming took 3 bases from V and 5 from J, leaving 10 bases between them.

The chain is built from TRBV10-3 and TRBJ2-3, with 7 bases fitting TRBD2. V lost 8 bases, J lost 2 bases, and 16 bases stayed unmatched. The germline V gene has CDR1 ENHRY and CDR2 SYGVKD. CDR3 length: 17 residues. The CDR3, as DNA: TGTGCCATCCTGCGAGATAGCGGGTCTACTTACACAGATACGCAGTATTTT. Its protein product is CAILRDSGSTYTDTQYF.

The V gene is TRBV20-1, the J gene TRBJ2-7; D is possibly TRBD1 (5 bases). Trimming removed 5 bases from V and 3 bases from J, with 8 bases in between. The CDR3 runs 11 residues. Germline V lookup: CDR1 DFQATT, CDR2 SNEGSKA (reference sequence). CDR3 region: CSAYTGYEQYF. The CDR3, as DNA: TGCAGTGCTTATACAGGCTACGAGCAGTACTTC.